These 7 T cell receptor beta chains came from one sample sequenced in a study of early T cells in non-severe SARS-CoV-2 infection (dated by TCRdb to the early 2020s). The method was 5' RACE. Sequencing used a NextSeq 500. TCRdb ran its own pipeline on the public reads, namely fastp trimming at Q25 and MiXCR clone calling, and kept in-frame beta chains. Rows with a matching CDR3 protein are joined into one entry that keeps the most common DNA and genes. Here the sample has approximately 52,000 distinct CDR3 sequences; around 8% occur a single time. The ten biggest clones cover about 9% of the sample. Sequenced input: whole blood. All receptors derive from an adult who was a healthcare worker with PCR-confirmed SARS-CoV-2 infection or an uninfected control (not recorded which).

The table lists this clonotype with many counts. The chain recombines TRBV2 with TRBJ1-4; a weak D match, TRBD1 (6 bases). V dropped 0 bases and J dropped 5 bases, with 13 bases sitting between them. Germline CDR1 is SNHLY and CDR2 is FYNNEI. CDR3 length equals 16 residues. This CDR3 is CASSEAGEGVNEKLFF. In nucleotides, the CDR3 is TGTGCCAGCAGTGAAGCCGGAGAGGGGGTAAATGAAAAACTGTTTTTT.

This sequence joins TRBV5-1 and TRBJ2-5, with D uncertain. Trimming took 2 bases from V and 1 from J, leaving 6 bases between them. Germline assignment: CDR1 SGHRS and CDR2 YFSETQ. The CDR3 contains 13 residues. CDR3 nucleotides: TGCGCCAGCAGCTTTGGAATCCAAGAGACCCAGTACTTC. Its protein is CASSFGIQETQYF.

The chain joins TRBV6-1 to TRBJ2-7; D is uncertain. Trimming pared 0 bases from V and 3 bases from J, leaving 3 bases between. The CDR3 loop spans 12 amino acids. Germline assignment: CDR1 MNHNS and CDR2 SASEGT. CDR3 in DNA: TGTGCCAGCAGTGAAGCGAGCTACGAGCAGTACTTC. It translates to CASSEASYEQYF.

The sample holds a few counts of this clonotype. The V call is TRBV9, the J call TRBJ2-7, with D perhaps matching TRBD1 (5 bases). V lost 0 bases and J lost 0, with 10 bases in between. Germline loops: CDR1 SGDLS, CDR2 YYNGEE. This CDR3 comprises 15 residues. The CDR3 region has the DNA TGTGCCAGCAGCGTAGGGGCAGGGTTCTCCTACGAGCAGTACTTC. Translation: CASSVGAGFSYEQYF.

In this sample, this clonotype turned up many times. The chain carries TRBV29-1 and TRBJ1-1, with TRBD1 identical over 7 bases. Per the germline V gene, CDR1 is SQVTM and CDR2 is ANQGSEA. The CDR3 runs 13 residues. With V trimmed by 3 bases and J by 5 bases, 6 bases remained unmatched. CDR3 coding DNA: TGCAGCGTTGATAAGGGGGCCCGGACTGAAGCTTTCTTT. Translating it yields CSVDKGARTEAFF.

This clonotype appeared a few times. CDR3 in amino acids: CASSPGTGGETQYF. In DNA form, the CDR3 reads TGTGCCAGCAGCCCAGGGACAGGGGGAGAGACCCAGTACTTC. The chain couples TRBV7-3 to TRBJ2-5; TRBD1 matches 11 bases. V gave up 5 bases and J gave up 4 bases; unmatched junction bases: 3. Germline assignment: CDR1 SGHTA and CDR2 FQGTGA. This CDR3 comprises 14 residues.

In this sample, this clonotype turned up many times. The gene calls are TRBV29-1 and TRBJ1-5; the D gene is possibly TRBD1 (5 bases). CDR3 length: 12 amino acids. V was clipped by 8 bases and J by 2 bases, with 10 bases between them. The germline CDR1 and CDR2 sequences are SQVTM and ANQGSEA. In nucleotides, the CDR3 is TGCAGCCCAGGGAATCGCAATCAGCCCCAGCATTTT. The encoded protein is CSPGNRNQPQHF.